This T cell receptor (beta chain) appears in the sequencing data of a study of spatial heterogeneity in lung cancer. As for time point: sample taken at primary tumor resection. Germline values: CDR1 MNHEY, CDR2 SVGEGT. The CDR3 has 17 amino acids. V was shortened by 1 base and J by 5 bases, with 18 bases between the two germline ends. MiXCR, applied by TCRdb to the 5' RACE reads, yields one record per CDR3 protein. The table has 20,000 to 25,000 distinct CDR3 sequences, 3.5% to 5.5% seen once. In this sample, this clonotype turned up many times. Sequenced material: PBMCs, taken at surgery. This receptor was obtained from a male donor with early-stage non-small cell lung cancer. The chain combines TRBV6-2 or TRBV6-3 with TRBJ1-5; weak D call: TRBD1 (6 bases). The CDR3 here is CASSYFDTGRGDQPQHF. The CDR3 DNA is TGTGCCAGCAGTTACTTCGACACAGGGAGGGGGGATCAGCCCCAGCATTTT.